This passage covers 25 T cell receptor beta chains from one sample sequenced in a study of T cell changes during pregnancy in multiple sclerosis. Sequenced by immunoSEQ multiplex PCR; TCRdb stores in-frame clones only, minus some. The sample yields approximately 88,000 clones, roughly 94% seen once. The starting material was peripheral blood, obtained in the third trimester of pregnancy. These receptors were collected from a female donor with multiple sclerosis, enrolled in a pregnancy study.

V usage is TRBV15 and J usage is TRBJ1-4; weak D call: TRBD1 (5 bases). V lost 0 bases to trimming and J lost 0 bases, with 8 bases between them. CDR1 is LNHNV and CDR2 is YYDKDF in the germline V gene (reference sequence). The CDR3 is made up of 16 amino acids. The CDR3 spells CATSRDWTSTNEKLFF. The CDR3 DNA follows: TGTGCCACCAGCAGAGACTGGACATCAACTAATGAAAAACTGTTTTTT.

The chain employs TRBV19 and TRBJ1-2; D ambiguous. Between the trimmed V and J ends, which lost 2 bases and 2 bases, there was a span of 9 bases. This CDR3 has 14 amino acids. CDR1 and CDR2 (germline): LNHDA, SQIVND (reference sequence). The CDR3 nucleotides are TGTGCCAGTAGTATATCAAACAGCAACTATGGCTACACCTTC. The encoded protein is CASSISNSNYGYTF.

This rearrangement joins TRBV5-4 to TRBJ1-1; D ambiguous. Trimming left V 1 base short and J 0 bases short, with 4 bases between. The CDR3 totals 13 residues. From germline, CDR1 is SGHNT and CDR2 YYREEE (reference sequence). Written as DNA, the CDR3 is TGTGCCAGCAGCTTGACTGTGAACACTGAAGCTTTCTTT. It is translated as CASSLTVNTEAFF.

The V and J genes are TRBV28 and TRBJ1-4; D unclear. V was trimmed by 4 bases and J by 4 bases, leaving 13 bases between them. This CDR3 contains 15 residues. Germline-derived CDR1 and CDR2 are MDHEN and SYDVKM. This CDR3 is CASSSNPLRNEKLFF. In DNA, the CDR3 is TGTGCCAGCAGTTCAAACCCGCTACGTAATGAAAAACTGTTTTTT. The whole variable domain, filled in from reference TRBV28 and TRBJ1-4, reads DVKVTQSSRYLVKRTGEKVFLECVQDMDHENMFWYRQDPGLGLRLIYFSYDVKMKEKGDIPEGYSVSREKKERFSLILESASTNQTSMYLCASSSNPLRNEKLFFGSGTQLSVL.

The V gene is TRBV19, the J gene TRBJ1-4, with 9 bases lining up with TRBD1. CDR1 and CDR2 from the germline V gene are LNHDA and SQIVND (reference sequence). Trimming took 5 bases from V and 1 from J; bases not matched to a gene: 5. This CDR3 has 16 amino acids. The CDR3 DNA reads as TGTGCCAGTAGTCCCTGGACAGGGGTAACTAATGAAAAACTGTTTTTT. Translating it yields CASSPWTGVTNEKLFF.

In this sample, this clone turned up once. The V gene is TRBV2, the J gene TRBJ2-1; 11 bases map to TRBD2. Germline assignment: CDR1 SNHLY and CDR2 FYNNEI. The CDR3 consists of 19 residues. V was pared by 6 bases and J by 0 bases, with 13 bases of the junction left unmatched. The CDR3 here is CASRQQPGLAVSSYNEQFF. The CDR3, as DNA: TGTGCCAGCAGGCAACAGCCGGGACTAGCGGTAAGCTCCTACAATGAGCAGTTCTTC.

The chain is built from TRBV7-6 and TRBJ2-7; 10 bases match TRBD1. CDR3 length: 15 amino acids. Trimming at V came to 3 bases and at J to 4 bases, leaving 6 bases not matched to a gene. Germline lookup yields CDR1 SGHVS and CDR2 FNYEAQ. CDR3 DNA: TGTGCCAGCAGCTTGCTCGCGGGACAGGGGTACGAGCAGTACTTC. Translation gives CASSLLAGQGYEQYF.

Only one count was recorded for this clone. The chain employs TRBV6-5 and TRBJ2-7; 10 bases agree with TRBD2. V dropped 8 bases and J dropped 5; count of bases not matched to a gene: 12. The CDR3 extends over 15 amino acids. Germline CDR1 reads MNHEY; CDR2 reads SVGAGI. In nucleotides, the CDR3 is TGTGCCAGCCGACTTCCGACTAGCGGGCTTAACGAGCAGTACTTC. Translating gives CASRLPTSGLNEQYF.

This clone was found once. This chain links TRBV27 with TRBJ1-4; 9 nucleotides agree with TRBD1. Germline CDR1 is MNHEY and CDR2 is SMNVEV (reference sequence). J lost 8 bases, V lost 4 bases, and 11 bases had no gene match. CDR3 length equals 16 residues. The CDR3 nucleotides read TGTGCCAGCAGTTGGAATTCTGGGACAGGGTGGGAAAAACTGTTTTTT. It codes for CASSWNSGTGWEKLFF. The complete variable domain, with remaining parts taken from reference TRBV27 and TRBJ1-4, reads EAQVTQNPRYLITVTGKKLTVTCSQNMNHEYMSWYRQDPGLGLRQIYYSMNVEVTDKGDVPEGYKVSRKEKRNFPLILESPSPNQTSLYFCASSWNSGTGWEKLFFGSGTQLSVL.

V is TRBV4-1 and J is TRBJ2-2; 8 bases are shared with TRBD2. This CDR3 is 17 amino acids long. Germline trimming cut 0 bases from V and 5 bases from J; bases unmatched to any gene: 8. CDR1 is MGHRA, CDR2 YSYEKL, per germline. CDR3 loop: CASSQDRRGLATGELFF. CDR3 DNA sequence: TGCGCCAGCAGCCAAGATCGGCGAGGACTAGCAACCGGGGAGCTGTTTTTT.

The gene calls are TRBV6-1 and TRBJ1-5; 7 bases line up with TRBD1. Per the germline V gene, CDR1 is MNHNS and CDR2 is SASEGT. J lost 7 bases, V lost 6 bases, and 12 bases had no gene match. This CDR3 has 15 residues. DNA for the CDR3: TGTGCCAGCAGGCGTTACAGGGGAGAGGGGCAGCCCCAGCATTTT. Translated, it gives CASRRYRGEGQPQHF.

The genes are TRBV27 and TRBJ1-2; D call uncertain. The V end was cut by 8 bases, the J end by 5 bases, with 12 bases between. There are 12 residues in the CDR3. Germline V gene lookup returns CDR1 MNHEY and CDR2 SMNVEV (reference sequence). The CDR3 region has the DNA TGTGCCAGCGGAACTTACAGTTATGGCTACACCTTC. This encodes CASGTYSYGYTF.

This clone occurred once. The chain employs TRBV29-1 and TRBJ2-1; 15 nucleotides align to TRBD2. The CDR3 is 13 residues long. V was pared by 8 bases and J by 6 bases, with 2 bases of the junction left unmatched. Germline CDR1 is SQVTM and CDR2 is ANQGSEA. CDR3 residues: CSTGLAGGNEQFF. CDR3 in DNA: TGCAGCACGGGACTAGCGGGAGGCAATGAGCAGTTCTTC.

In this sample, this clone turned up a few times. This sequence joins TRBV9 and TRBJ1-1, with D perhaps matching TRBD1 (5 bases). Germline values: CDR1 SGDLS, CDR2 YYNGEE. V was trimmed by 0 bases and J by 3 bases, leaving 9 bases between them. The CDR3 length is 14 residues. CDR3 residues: CASSVAGGDTEAFF. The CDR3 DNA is TGTGCCAGCAGCGTAGCCGGGGGAGACACTGAAGCTTTCTTT.

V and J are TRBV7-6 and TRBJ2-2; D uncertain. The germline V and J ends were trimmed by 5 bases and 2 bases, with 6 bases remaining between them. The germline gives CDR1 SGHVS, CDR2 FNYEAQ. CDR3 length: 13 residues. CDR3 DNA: TGTGCCAGCAGCCGTATCAACACCGGGGAGCTGTTTTTT. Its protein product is CASSRINTGELFF.

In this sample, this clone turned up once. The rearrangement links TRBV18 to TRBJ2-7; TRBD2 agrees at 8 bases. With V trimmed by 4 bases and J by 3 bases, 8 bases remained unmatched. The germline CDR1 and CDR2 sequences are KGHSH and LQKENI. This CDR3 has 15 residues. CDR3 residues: CASSLHRGGLYEQYF. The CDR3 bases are TGTGCCAGCTCACTCCACCGGGGGGGTCTCTACGAGCAGTACTTC.

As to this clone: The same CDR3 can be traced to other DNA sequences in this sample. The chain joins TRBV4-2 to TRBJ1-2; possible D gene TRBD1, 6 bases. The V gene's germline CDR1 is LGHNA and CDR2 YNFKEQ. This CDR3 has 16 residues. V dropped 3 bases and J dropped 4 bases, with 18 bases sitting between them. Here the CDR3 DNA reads TGTGCCAGCAGCCATCCGCCCGACGGACAGAGCTATGGCTACACCTTC. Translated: CASSHPPDGQSYGYTF.

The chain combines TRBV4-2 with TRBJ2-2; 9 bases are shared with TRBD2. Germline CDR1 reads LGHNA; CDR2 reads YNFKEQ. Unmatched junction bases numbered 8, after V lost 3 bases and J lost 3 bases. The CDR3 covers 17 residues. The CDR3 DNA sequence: TGTGCCAGCAGCCAGGCAACCGGGACTAGCTACACCGGGGAGCTGTTTTTT. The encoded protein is CASSQATGTSYTGELFF.

The CDR3 here is CASSQTGRNTEAFF. The CDR3 DNA follows: TGTGCCAGCAGCCAGACAGGGAGGAACACTGAAGCTTTCTTT. J is TRBJ1-1 and V is TRBV11-2; 7 positions match TRBD1. The CDR3 covers 14 residues. Germline V gene sequence: CDR1 SGHAT, CDR2 FQNNGV. With V trimmed by 5 bases and J by 1 base, 4 bases remained unmatched.

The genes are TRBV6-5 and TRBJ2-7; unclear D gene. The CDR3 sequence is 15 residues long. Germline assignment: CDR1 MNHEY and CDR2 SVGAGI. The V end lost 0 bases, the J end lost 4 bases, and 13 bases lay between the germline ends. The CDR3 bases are TGTGCCAGCAGTTACTCGAAGCCTAGTAGGTACGAGCAGTACTTC. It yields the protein CASSYSKPSRYEQYF.

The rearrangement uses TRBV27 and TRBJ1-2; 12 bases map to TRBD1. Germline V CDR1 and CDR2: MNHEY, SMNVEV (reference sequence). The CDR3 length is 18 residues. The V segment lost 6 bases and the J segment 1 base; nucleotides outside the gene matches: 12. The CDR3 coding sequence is TGTGCCAGCAGGCCGCCCCCGGGACAGGGGGCACATAACTATGGCTACACCTTC. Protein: CASRPPPGQGAHNYGYTF.

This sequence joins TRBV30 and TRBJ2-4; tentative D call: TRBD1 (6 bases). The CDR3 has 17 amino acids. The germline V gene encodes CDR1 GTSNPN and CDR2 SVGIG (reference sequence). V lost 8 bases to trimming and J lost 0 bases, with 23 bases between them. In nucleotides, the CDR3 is TGTGCCGCGACAGGATTACAAGAAGGACTAGCCAAAAACATTCAGTACTTC. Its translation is CAATGLQEGLAKNIQYF.

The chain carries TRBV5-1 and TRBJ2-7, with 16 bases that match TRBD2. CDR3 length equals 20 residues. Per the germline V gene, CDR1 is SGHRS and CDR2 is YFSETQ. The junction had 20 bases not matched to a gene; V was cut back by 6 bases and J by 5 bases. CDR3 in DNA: TGCGCCAGCACGCTACTTCCCATGGGGGGACTAGCGGGAGGGCGCCACGAGCAGTACTTC. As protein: CASTLLPMGGLAGGRHEQYF. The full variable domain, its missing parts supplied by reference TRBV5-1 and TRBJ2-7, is KAGVTQTPRYLIKTRGQQVTLSCSPISGHRSVSWYQQTPGQGLQFLFEYFSETQRNKGNFPGRFSGRQFSNSRSEMNVSTLELGDSALYLCASTLLPMGGLAGGRHEQYFGPGTRLTVT.

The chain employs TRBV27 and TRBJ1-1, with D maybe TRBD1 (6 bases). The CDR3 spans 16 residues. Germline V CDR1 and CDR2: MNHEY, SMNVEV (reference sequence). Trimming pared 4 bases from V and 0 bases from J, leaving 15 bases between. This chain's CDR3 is CASSSRQGIVNTEAFF. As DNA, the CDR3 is TGTGCCAGCAGTTCACGGCAGGGGATAGTGAACACTGAAGCTTTCTTT.

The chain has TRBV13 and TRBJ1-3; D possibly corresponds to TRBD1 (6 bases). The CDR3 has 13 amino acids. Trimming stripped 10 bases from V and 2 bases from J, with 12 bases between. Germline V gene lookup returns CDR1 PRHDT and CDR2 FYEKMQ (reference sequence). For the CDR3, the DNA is TGTGCCACCCCAGGGGAACCTGGAAACACCATATATTTT. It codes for CATPGEPGNTIYF.